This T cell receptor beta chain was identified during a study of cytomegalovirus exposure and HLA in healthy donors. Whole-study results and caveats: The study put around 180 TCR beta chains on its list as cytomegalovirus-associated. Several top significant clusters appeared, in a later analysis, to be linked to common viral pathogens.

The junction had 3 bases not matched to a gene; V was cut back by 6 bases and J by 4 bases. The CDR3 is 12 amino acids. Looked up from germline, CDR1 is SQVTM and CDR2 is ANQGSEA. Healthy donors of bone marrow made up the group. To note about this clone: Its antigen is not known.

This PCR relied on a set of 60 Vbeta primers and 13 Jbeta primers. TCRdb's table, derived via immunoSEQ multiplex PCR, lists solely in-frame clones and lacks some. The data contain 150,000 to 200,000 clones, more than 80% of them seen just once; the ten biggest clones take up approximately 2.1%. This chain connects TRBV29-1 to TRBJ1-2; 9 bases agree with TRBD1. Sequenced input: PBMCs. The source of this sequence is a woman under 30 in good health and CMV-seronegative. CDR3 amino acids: CSVAGQGYGYTF. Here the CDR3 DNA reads TGCAGCGTCGCGGGACAGGGCTATGGCTACACCTTC.